The source of this T cell receptor (beta chain) is a study of blood T cell repertoires in COVID-19. Study-wide background: The United States, Italy and Spain were the sources of the acute and convalescent COVID-19 samples. Sources were T cells, B-cell-depleted T cells, or PBMCs; the material itself was cDNA or gDNA.

The junction had 4 bases not matched to a gene; V was cut back by 6 bases and J by 0 bases. The CDR3 runs 15 residues. CDR1 WSHSY and CDR2 SAAADI come from the germline V gene. How the authors handled the data: From reference gene primer amplification, estimates of nucleated cell counts were derived. Here immunoSEQ multiplex PCR was the method, and the copy in TCRdb shows in-frame clones only, minus some. That table is the source of V, J and clone size, and D and trimming were worked out from the DNA. In the table there are over 75,000 clones, roughly 88% of which are singletons. What was sequenced was peripheral blood. The receptor was isolated from a human donor with active COVID-19. The donor label of this sample is uncertain. The chain recombines TRBV10-2 with TRBJ1-1; the match to TRBD1 covers 10 bases. CDR3 amino acids: CASRDRGVLNTEAFF. The CDR3 DNA sequence: TGCGCCAGCAGGGACAGGGGGGTTTTGAACACTGAAGCTTTCTTT.